This TCR beta chain comes out of a study of T cell repertoires in cytomegalovirus infection. Study-wide context: Public TCR beta signature analysis indicated the presence of both CMV infection and matching HLA type. Notes on the study in general: Frequencies of public TCR beta families were cumulated, and this identified carriers of CMV plus the relevant HLA. HLA-C-restricted CMV-specific TCR beta clonotypes prevailed in the ex vivo response.

Turning to this clonotype: Its target is not known.

CDR1 is MNHEY, CDR2 SVGAGI, per germline. The CDR3 has 15 residues. The J segment lost 9 bases and the V segment lost 4 bases, leaving 6 bases of the junction unmatched. TCRdb redid the calling of the reads with MiXCR, one entry per CDR3 protein. Here the sample spans roughly 500,000 distinct CDR3 sequences, 16% being singletons. The sample taken for sequencing was CD8+ T cells from PBMCs. This chain uses TRBV6-5 with TRBJ1-6; the match to TRBD1 covers 10 bases. The source is a human donor in good health (CMV status not recorded). Some clones in this sample may be carry-over from other donors' samples. The CDR3 DNA reads TGTGCCAGCAGTTCCGTCCGGGACAGGGGTTCACCCCTCCACTTT. This gives the protein CASSSVRDRGSPLHF.